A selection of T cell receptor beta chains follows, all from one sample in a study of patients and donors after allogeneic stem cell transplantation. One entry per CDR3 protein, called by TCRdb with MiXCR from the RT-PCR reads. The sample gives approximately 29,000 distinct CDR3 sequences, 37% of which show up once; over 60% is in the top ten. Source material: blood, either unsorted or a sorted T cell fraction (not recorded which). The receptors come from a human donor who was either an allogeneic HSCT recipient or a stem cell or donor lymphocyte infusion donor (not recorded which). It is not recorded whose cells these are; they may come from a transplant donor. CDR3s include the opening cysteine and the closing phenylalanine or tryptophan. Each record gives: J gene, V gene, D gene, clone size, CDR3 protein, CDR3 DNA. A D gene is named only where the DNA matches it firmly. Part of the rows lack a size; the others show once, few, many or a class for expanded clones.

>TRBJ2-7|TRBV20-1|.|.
CSARDKLALIREQYF
TGCAGTGCTAGAGATAAGCTAGCGCTGATCCGCGAGCAGTACTTC
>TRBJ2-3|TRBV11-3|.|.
CASSPYQQVADTQYF
TGTGCCAGCAGCCCCTACCAGCAGGTCGCAGATACGCAGTATTTT
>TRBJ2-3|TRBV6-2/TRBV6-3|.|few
CASSYDGARGRRSTDTQYF
TGTGCCAGCAGTTACGACGGAGCCAGGGGACGGCGGAGCACAGATACGCAGTATTTT
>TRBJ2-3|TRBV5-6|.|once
CASTAMQGQADTQYF
TGTGCCAGCACCGCCATGCAGGGTCAAGCAGATACGCAGTATTTT
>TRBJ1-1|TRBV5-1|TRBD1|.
CASSATGTGETEAFF
TGCGCCAGCAGCGCCACCGGGACAGGGGAGACTGAAGCTTTCTTT
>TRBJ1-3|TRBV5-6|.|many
CASSLVGFRGGDSGNTIYF
TGTGCCAGCAGCTTGGTCGGGTTTCGAGGCGGAGATTCTGGAAACACCATATATTTT
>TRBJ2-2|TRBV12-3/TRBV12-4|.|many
CASSLYDTGELFF
TGTGCCAGCAGTTTATACGACACCGGGGAGCTGTTTTTT
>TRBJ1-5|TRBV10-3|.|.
CAISESEGLPQHF
TGTGCCATCAGTGAGTCGGAAGGGTTGCCCCAGCATTTT
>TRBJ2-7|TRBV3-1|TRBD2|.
CASSPRGLAGSDEQYF
TGTGCCAGCAGCCCCCGTGGACTAGCGGGATCTGACGAGCAGTACTTC
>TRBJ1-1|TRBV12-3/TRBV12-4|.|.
CASSQSGKVTEAFF
TGTGCCAGCAGTCAGAGTGGAAAGGTCACTGAAGCTTTCTTT
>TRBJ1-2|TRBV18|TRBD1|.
CASLPNRGPNYGYTF
TGTGCCAGCTTGCCTAACAGGGGGCCTAACTATGGCTACACCTTC
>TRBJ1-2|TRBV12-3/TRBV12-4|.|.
CASSWGGLRRSYGYTF
TGTGCCAGCAGTTGGGGAGGCCTGAGACGGAGCTATGGCTACACCTTC
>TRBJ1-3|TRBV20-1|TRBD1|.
CSAYRGTSGNTIYF
TGCAGTGCTTACAGGGGTACCTCTGGAAACACCATATATTTT
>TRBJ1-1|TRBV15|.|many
CATSREGSMNTEAFF
TGTGCCACCAGCAGAGAAGGCAGCATGAACACTGAAGCTTTCTTT
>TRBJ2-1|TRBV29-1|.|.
CSVEVWTKYNEQFF
TGCAGCGTTGAAGTTTGGACAAAGTACAATGAGCAGTTCTTC
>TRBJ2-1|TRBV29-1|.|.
CSVEAPGQAVYNEQFF
TGCAGCGTTGAAGCCCCAGGACAAGCCGTTTACAATGAGCAGTTCTTC
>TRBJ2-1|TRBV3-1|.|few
CASSQDQGPYNEQFF
TGTGCCAGCAGCCAAGATCAGGGTCCCTACAATGAGCAGTTCTTC
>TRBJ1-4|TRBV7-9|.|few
CASRFHSQGSNEKLFF
TGTGCCAGCAGGTTCCACTCCCAGGGATCTAATGAAAAACTGTTTTTT
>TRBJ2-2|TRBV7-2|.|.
CASSLEVVRALKTGELFF
TGTGCCAGCAGCTTAGAAGTAGTGCGGGCTTTGAAAACCGGGGAGCTGTTTTTT
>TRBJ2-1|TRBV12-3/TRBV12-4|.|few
CASSLGTYNEQFF
TGTGCCAGCAGTTTGGGGACCTACAATGAGCAGTTCTTC
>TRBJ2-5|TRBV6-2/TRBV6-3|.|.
CASSYSTWGRRGAQETQYF
TGTGCCAGCAGTTACTCGACCTGGGGGAGGCGGGGTGCTCAAGAGACCCAGTACTTC
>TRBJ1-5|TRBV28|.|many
CASSLWGFGQPQHF
TGTGCCAGCAGTCTGTGGGGATTTGGGCAGCCCCAGCATTTT
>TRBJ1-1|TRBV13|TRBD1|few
CASSFRERGPEAFF
TGTGCCAGCAGCTTCCGGGAGAGGGGGCCTGAAGCTTTCTTT
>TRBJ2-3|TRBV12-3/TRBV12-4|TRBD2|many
CASTMGGNTDTQYF
TGTGCCAGCACCATGGGGGGGAACACAGATACGCAGTATTTT
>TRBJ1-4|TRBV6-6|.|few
CASSYPGINEKLFF
TGTGCCAGCAGTTACCCCGGGATTAATGAAAAACTGTTTTTT
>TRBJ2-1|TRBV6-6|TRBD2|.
CASSYYPGTSRNEQFF
TGTGCCAGCAGTTACTATCCCGGGACTAGCCGGAATGAGCAGTTCTTC
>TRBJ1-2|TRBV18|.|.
CASSPTGVGYTF
TGTGCCAGCTCACCCACGGGGGTGGGCTACACCTTC
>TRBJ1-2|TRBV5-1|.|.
CASSLQRTATSNYGYTF
TGCGCCAGCAGCTTGCAAAGGACAGCTACGTCGAACTATGGCTACACCTTC